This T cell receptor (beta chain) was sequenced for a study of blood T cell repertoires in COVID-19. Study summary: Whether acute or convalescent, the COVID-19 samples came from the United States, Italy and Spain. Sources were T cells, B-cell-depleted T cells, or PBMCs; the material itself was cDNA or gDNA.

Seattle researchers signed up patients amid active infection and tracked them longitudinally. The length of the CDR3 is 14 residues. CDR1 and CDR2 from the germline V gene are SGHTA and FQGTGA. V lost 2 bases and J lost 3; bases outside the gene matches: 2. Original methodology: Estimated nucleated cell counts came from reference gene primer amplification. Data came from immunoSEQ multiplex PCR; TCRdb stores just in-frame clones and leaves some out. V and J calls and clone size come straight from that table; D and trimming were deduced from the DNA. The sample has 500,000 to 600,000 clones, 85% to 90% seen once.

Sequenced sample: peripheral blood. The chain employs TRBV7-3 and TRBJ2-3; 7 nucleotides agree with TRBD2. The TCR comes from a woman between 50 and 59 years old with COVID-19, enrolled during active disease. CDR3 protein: CASSLYGGTDTQYF. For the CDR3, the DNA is TGTGCCAGCAGCTTATACGGGGGGACAGATACGCAGTATTTT.